These 15 T cell receptor beta chains share one sample of origin, sequenced in a study of early T cells in non-severe SARS-CoV-2 infection. TCRdb redid the calling of the 5' RACE reads with MiXCR, one entry per CDR3 protein. The sample has some 90,000 distinct CDR3 sequences, 15% seen once. Sequences were obtained from whole blood. These receptors all come from an adult who was a healthcare worker with PCR-confirmed SARS-CoV-2 infection or an uninfected control (not recorded which).

This chain connects TRBV7-3 to TRBJ2-5; D might be TRBD2 (5 bases). Germline lookup yields CDR1 SGHTA and CDR2 FQGTGA. V lost 0 bases, J lost 3 bases, and 5 bases lay in between. CDR3 size: 13 residues. The CDR3 loop is CASSLTREETQYF. DNA for the CDR3: TGTGCCAGCAGCTTAACGCGGGAAGAGACCCAGTACTTC. The variable domain in full, with the rest retrieved from reference TRBV7-3 and TRBJ2-5, is GAGVSQTPSNKVTEKGKYVELRCDPISGHTALYWYRQSLGQGPEFLIYFQGTGAADDSGLPNDRFFAVRPEGSVSTLKIQRTERGDSAVYLCASSLTREETQYFGPGTRLLVL.

This clonotype has only a few counts. V usage is TRBV7-9 and J usage is TRBJ2-1, with 7 bases aligning to TRBD1. The germline V gene encodes CDR1 SEHNR and CDR2 FQNEAQ (reference sequence). V was clipped by 3 bases and J by 5 bases; unmatched bases: 7. The CDR3 contains 15 residues. Here the CDR3 DNA reads TGTGCCAGCAGCTTTAACAGGGGAACAAACAATGAGCAGTTCTTC. It is translated as CASSFNRGTNNEQFF.

This clonotype came up many times. This sequence joins TRBV9 and TRBJ2-1, with D possibly matching TRBD2 (6 bases). V was cut by 7 bases and J by 2 bases, with 10 bases left in between. The CDR3 extends over 13 amino acids. In germline, CDR1 is SGDLS, CDR2 YYNGEE. CDR3 sequence (DNA): TGTGCCAGCGCTAGCGCGACCTACAATGAGCAGTTCTTC. The encoded protein is CASASATYNEQFF.

This rearrangement joins TRBV10-2 to TRBJ1-1, with 8 bases identical to TRBD1. The germline V gene encodes CDR1 WSHSY and CDR2 SAAADI. The CDR3 has 17 amino acids. Trimming at V came to 2 bases and at J to 0 bases, leaving 8 bases not matched to a gene. Written as DNA, the CDR3 is TGCGCCAGCAGTGAGCCGGGACAGGCGATCTTGAACACTGAAGCTTTCTTT. Translation: CASSEPGQAILNTEAFF.

This clonotype was seen a few times. The rearrangement joins TRBV20-1 to TRBJ1-2; possible D gene TRBD1, 6 bases. Germline V gene sequence: CDR1 DFQATT, CDR2 SNEGSKA (reference sequence). The CDR3 has 14 amino acids. The ends were cut back, 2 bases at V and 4 bases at J, with 14 bases in the middle. CDR3 sequence (DNA): TGCAGTGCTAGACAGGGGACATCTGTCTATGGCTACACCTTC. The encoded protein is CSARQGTSVYGYTF.

This rearrangement joins TRBV5-1 to TRBJ2-7; TRBD1 aligns across 7 bases. Trimming removed 3 bases from V and 12 bases from J; junction bases left unmatched: 6. The CDR3 is 11 amino acids. The germline gives CDR1 SGHRS, CDR2 YFSETQ. The CDR3 reads CASSSDREAYF. CDR3 DNA sequence: TGCGCCAGCAGCTCCGACAGGGAAGCGTACTTC. Supplemented by reference TRBV5-1 and TRBJ2-7, the full variable domain reads KAGVTQTPRYLIKTRGQQVTLSCSPISGHRSVSWYQQTPGQGLQFLFEYFSETQRNKGNFPGRFSGRQFSNSRSEMNVSTLELGDSALYLCASSSDREAYFGPGTRLTVT.

V usage is TRBV20-1 and J usage is TRBJ2-1, with 7 positions matching TRBD2. The V gene end was trimmed by 6 bases and the J gene end by 2 bases; junction bases not matched to a gene: 7. In germline, CDR1 is DFQATT, CDR2 SNEGSKA (reference sequence). The CDR3 length is 14 residues. CDR3 region: CSASGTRTYNEQFF. The DNA for the CDR3 is TGCAGTGCAAGCGGGACGCGTACCTACAATGAGCAGTTCTTC.

V is TRBV5-1 and J is TRBJ2-7; the D is unclear. V shed 1 base and J shed 3 bases, with 11 bases lying between them. Germline V gene data show CDR1 as SGHRS and CDR2 as YFSETQ. This CDR3 has 14 residues. The CDR3 DNA sequence: TGCGCCAGCAGCTTGAGATCCGAGCGCTACGAGCAGTACTTC. This translates into CASSLRSERYEQYF.

In its sample, this clonotype was seen a few times. The chain carries TRBV7-6 and TRBJ2-1, with a possible D match to TRBD1 (5 bases). CDR3 size: 16 residues. The V end was cut by 5 bases, the J end by 2 bases, with 16 bases between. Germline CDR1 reads SGHVS; CDR2 reads FNYEAQ. The CDR3 sequence is CASSQHPLGPYNEQFF. The CDR3 DNA is TGTGCCAGCAGCCAACACCCGTTGGGGCCCTACAATGAGCAGTTCTTC. Drawing the rest from reference TRBV7-6 and TRBJ2-1, the complete variable domain is GAGVSQSPRYKVTKRGQDVALRCDPISGHVSLYWYRQALGQGPEFLTYFNYEAQQDKSGLPNDRFSAERPEGSISTLTIQRTEQRDSAMYRCASSQHPLGPYNEQFFGPGTRLTVL.

Here the CDR3 reads CASSQEWRAFGELFF. CDR3 DNA sequence: TGCGCCAGCAGCCAAGAATGGCGGGCATTCGGGGAGCTGTTTTTT. V usage is TRBV4-1 and J usage is TRBJ2-2; D is perhaps TRBD2 (5 bases). Germline V CDR1 and CDR2: MGHRA, YSYEKL. The germline V and J ends were trimmed by 0 bases and 7 bases, with 12 bases remaining between them. The CDR3 runs 15 residues.

This clonotype was detected only a few times. The chain has TRBV4-2 and TRBJ2-3; 8 nucleotides agree with TRBD2. The CDR3 loop spans 17 amino acids. Germline lookup yields CDR1 LGHNA and CDR2 YNFKEQ. Trimming at V came to 0 bases and at J to 2 bases, leaving 7 bases not matched to a gene. The DNA of the CDR3 is TGTGCCAGCAGCCAAGATTTCACTAGCGGCCACACAGATACGCAGTATTTT. The encoded protein is CASSQDFTSGHTDTQYF.

This clonotype was seen repeatedly, ten times or more. The chain joins TRBV20-1 to TRBJ2-2; TRBD2 aligns across 7 bases. This CDR3 region has 13 residues. Germline trimming cut 3 bases from V and 5 bases from J; bases unmatched to any gene: 3. Germline V gene data show CDR1 as DFQATT and CDR2 as SNEGSKA (reference sequence). CDR3 sequence reads: CSASGRSTGELFF. The CDR3 DNA is TGCAGTGCTAGCGGGAGGAGTACCGGGGAGCTGTTTTTT.

The chain has TRBV28 and TRBJ2-1; 8 nucleotides line up with TRBD2. J lost 4 bases, V lost 8 bases, and 7 bases had no gene match. Germline assignment: CDR1 MDHEN and CDR2 SYDVKM. This CDR3 spans 14 amino acids. The CDR3 sequence: CASHREGSYNEQFF. The CDR3 nucleotides are TGTGCCAGCCACCGGGAGGGTTCGTACAATGAGCAGTTCTTC.

This clonotype showed up many times. The gene calls are TRBV29-1 and TRBJ2-7; tentatively, D is TRBD1 (5 bases). Germline CDR1 SQVTM, CDR2 ANQGSEA. This CDR3 is built from 13 residues. V was clipped by 3 bases and J by 3 bases, with 12 bases between them. The CDR3 protein is CSVEAQQGYEQYF. The CDR3 coding sequence is TGCAGCGTTGAGGCCCAGCAGGGCTACGAGCAGTACTTC.

This clonotype has only a few counts. This chain links TRBV11-2 with TRBJ2-1, with 13 bases fitting TRBD2. The V gene end was trimmed by 5 bases and the J gene end by 10 bases; junction bases not matched to a gene: 11. This CDR3 region has 16 residues. CDR1 and CDR2 (germline): SGHAT, FQNNGV. CDR3 sequence reads: CASSPQRTSGSREQFF. The CDR3 DNA follows: TGTGCCAGCAGCCCCCAACGGACTAGCGGGAGTCGGGAGCAGTTCTTC.